Shown below are 23 T cell receptor beta chains from a single sample sequenced in a study of blood T cells in healthy people across ages. Primed by a sample-barcoded 5' primer and a J-beta primer mix, a second PCR proceeded for 7 to 11 cycles. TCRdb reanalysed the 5' RACE reads using MiXCR and keeps one entry per CDR3 protein. The repertoire holds fewer than 650,000 distinct CDR3 sequences, with around a quarter as singletons. These records were also assigned to another study, of T cells of mothers and their children.

The source material was blood. These receptors were taken from a boy aged 2-15 years in good health.

This clonotype was detected a few times. The rearrangement joins TRBV9 to TRBJ1-5, with 7 nucleotides matching TRBD1. CDR3 size: 15 residues. V was clipped by 3 bases and J by 6 bases; unmatched bases: 9. Germline CDR1 reads SGDLS; CDR2 reads YYNGEE. The CDR3 region is CASSAGGGVGQPQHF. The CDR3 DNA reads TGTGCCAGCAGCGCAGGGGGAGGGGTTGGTCAGCCCCAGCATTTT.

This chain joins TRBV20-1 and TRBJ1-1, with a possible D match to TRBD1 (5 bases). Germline V gene sequence: CDR1 DFQATT, CDR2 SNEGSKA (reference sequence). CDR3 length equals 13 residues. The ends were cut back, 5 bases at V and 0 bases at J, with 10 bases in the middle. This chain's CDR3 is CSALGTLNTEAFF. Written as DNA, the CDR3 is TGCAGTGCTCTCGGGACGTTGAACACTGAAGCTTTCTTT.

This clonotype was detected only once. The chain joins TRBV20-1 to TRBJ1-1; D is unclear. The germline CDR1 and CDR2 sequences are DFQATT and SNEGSKA (reference sequence). V was clipped by 0 bases and J by 1 base, with 6 bases between them. The CDR3 is 13 amino acids. This CDR3 is CSARDFRNTEAFF. The CDR3 coding sequence is TGCAGTGCTAGAGATTTCAGGAACACTGAAGCTTTCTTT.

The chain combines TRBV21-1 with TRBJ2-5; the D call in the table, TRBD2, was not verified against the DNA. The better agreement between TRBJ2-1 and the DNA end casts doubt on the J call. TRBV21-1 is deemed a pseudogene. The CDR3 runs 24 residues. The CDR3 reads CASSKVKRALGLAGGPAQYNEQFF. The CDR3 nucleotides read TGTGCCAGCAGCAAAGTTAAGAGGGCCCTGGGACTAGCGGGAGGCCCGGCACAATACAATGAGCAGTTCTTC.

V usage is TRBV21-1 and J usage is TRBJ2-7; TRBD2 reflects the table's D call only, with no check against the DNA. TRBV21-1 is a listed pseudogene. The CDR3 sequence is 15 residues long. This chain's CDR3 is CASSKCSGSSYEQYF. The CDR3 nucleotides read TGTGCCAGCAGCAAATGTAGCGGTAGCTCCTACGAGCAGTACTTC.

A few counts support this clonotype. The chain has TRBV20-1 and TRBJ2-1; D is undetermined. The CDR3 spans 16 residues. Trimming removed 1 base at V and 6 bases at J, with 19 bases between. The V gene's germline CDR1 is DFQATT and CDR2 SNEGSKA (reference sequence). CDR3 in amino acids: CSARGQPPQWINEQFF. The CDR3 DNA follows: TGCAGTGCTAGAGGGCAGCCCCCACAGTGGATCAATGAGCAGTTCTTC.

The CDR3 DNA sequence: TGTGCCAGCAGTTACTCAACTAGCGGGTGGGCAGATACGCAGTATTTT. The encoded protein is CASSYSTSGWADTQYF. The chain links TRBV6-5 to TRBJ2-3; 9 bases match TRBD2. Per germline, CDR1 MNHEY and CDR2 SVGAGI. The ends lost 0 bases at V and 4 bases at J; junction bases unmatched: 5. This CDR3 is 16 amino acids long.

J is TRBJ2-1 and V is TRBV30; the match to TRBD2 covers 9 bases. Germline CDR1 is GTSNPN and CDR2 is SVGIG (reference sequence). Trimming took 3 bases from V and 4 from J; bases not matched to a gene: 4. The CDR3 contains 14 residues. This CDR3 is CAWSRLAGYNEQFF. CDR3 sequence (DNA): TGTGCCTGGAGCCGGCTAGCGGGGTACAATGAGCAGTTCTTC.

The chain is built from TRBV5-1 and TRBJ1-4; unclear D gene. The CDR3 extends over 12 amino acids. V shed 5 bases and J shed 8 bases, with 10 bases lying between them. CDR1 SGHRS and CDR2 YFSETQ come from the germline V gene. CDR3 bases: TGCGCCAGCAGGCGACCGGGGGAAAAACTGTTTTTT. Translating gives CASRRPGEKLFF.

This chain connects TRBV3-1 to TRBJ2-2; 10 bases are a match to TRBD1. Germline loops: CDR1 LGHDT, CDR2 YNNKEL (reference sequence). The CDR3 loop spans 17 amino acids. The junction had 8 bases not matched to a gene; V was cut back by 4 bases and J by 3 bases. CDR3 loop: CASSRDRGMVYTGELFF. Here the CDR3 DNA reads TGTGCCAGCAGCCGGGACAGGGGAATGGTGTACACCGGGGAGCTGTTTTTT.

For the CDR3, the DNA is TGCGCCAGCAGCAGCGGGACACTCCTAACCTACGAGCAGTACTTC. Translation: CASSSGTLLTYEQYF. The V and J genes are TRBV5-1 and TRBJ2-1; D might be TRBD2 (7 bases). The J call may be wrong; the DNA end is better matched by TRBJ2-7. In germline, CDR1 is SGHRS, CDR2 YFSETQ. This CDR3 is 15 amino acids long.

The genes are TRBV6-5 and TRBJ2-7; D possibly matches TRBD1 or TRBD2 (6 bases each). Germline V CDR1 and CDR2: MNHEY, SVGAGI. The V end lost 5 bases, the J end lost 3 bases, and 14 bases lay between the germline ends. The CDR3 covers 14 residues. The DNA of the CDR3 is TGTGCCAGCAGTGGAGGGACACCAGACTACGAGCAGTACTTC. Its translation: CASSGGTPDYEQYF.

This clonotype was observed a few times. The chain recombines TRBV4-1 with TRBJ2-7; D not certain. V was pared by 0 bases and J by 6 bases, with 9 bases between. CDR3 length equals 13 residues. Germline V gene sequence: CDR1 MGHRA, CDR2 YSYEKL. The CDR3 loop is CASSQDAVSEQYF. CDR3 DNA sequence: TGCGCCAGCAGCCAAGATGCGGTGTCCGAGCAGTACTTC.

This clonotype came up a few times. The rearrangement links TRBV5-1 to TRBJ2-1, with 8 nucleotides matching TRBD2. With 0 bases clipped from V and 8 bases from J, the junction kept 10 bases outside the gene matches. Germline V gene data show CDR1 as SGHRS and CDR2 as YFSETQ. The CDR3 totals 16 residues. Here the CDR3 DNA reads TGCGCCAGCAGCTTGGCGCTTAGCGGGACCAAGGATGAGCAGTTCTTC. Its translation: CASSLALSGTKDEQFF. Full variable domain (remainder filled in from reference TRBV5-1 and TRBJ2-1): KAGVTQTPRYLIKTRGQQVTLSCSPISGHRSVSWYQQTPGQGLQFLFEYFSETQRNKGNFPGRFSGRQFSNSRSEMNVSTLELGDSALYLCASSLALSGTKDEQFFGPGTRLTVL.

The rearrangement links TRBV2 to TRBJ2-4, with 11 bases fitting TRBD2. CDR1 SNHLY and CDR2 FYNNEI come from the germline V gene. V was clipped by 4 bases and J by 1 base; unmatched bases: 6. This CDR3 comprises 17 residues. DNA for the CDR3: TGTGCCAGCAGTGTAGGGACTAGCGGTTTCGCCAAAAACATTCAGTACTTC. Amino acid sequence: CASSVGTSGFAKNIQYF.

The chain uses TRBV6-6 and TRBJ1-5, with TRBD1 as a possible D gene (5 bases). The length of the CDR3 is 14 residues. V was cut by 2 bases and J by 6 bases, with 11 bases left in between. Germline assignment: CDR1 MNHNY and CDR2 SVGAGI (reference sequence). CDR3 in DNA: TGTGCCAGCAGTTACGACGGGGACGTTCAGCCCCAGCATTTT. Translating it yields CASSYDGDVQPQHF.

Concerning this clonotype: A single base separates this from a much larger clone, so it may be a read error. The chain combines TRBV10-2 with TRBJ2-7; 7 bases agree with TRBD2. The CDR3 spans 13 residues. In germline, CDR1 is WSHSY, CDR2 SAAADI. In DNA, the CDR3 is TGCGCCAGCAGTGATATGACTAGCAACGAGCAGCACTTC. It encodes CASSDMTSNEQHF.

This chain uses TRBV20-1 with TRBJ2-1, with D uncertain. CDR3 length: 14 amino acids. Germline V gives CDR1 DFQATT, CDR2 SNEGSKA (reference sequence). V was trimmed by 0 bases and J by 0 bases, leaving 6 bases between them. CDR3 nucleotide sequence: TGCAGTGCTAGAGAACCGAGCTCCTACAATGAGCAGTTCTTC. Its translation: CSAREPSSYNEQFF.

V usage is TRBV18 and J usage is TRBJ2-5; D is unclear. The J call may be mistaken, given a closer DNA end match to TRBJ2-1. The V gene's germline CDR1 is KGHSH and CDR2 LQKENI. The CDR3 extends over 15 amino acids. CDR3 region: CASSLKGLTVDEQFF. Here the CDR3 DNA reads TGTGCCAGCTCACTGAAGGGTCTAACCGTCGATGAGCAGTTCTTC.

The chain recombines TRBV12-5 with TRBJ2-7, with D perhaps TRBD2 (6 bases). V dropped 3 bases and J dropped 3 bases, with 12 bases sitting between them. This CDR3 comprises 14 residues. The germline CDR1 and CDR2 sequences are LGHNT and FRNRAP. CDR3: CASGLSGEDYEQYF. The CDR3 nucleotides read TGTGCTAGTGGTTTATCGGGGGAGGACTACGAGCAGTACTTC. Full variable domain (outside the CDR3, taken from reference TRBV12-5 and TRBJ2-7): DARVTQTPRHKVTEMGQEVTMRCQPILGHNTVFWYRQTMMQGLELLAYFRNRAPLDDSGMPKDRFSAEMPDATLATLKIQPSEPRDSAVYFCASGLSGEDYEQYFGPGTRLTVT.

The chain links TRBV27 to TRBJ1-2; 8 nucleotides align to TRBD1. CDR3 length equals 14 residues. Germline V CDR1 and CDR2: MNHEY, SMNVEV (reference sequence). Trimming took 5 bases from V and 4 from J; bases not matched to a gene: 6. The CDR3 sequence: CASSLTGTGYGYTF. Here the CDR3 DNA reads TGTGCCAGCAGTCTTACCGGGACAGGCTATGGCTACACCTTC.

This clonotype was counted between two and nine times. This may stem from a read error, because a much larger clone lies one nucleotide away. Since the CDR3 does not end with the conserved phenylalanine or tryptophan, this likely comes from a read error. The chain has TRBV15 and TRBJ1-2, with a tentative D call TRBD1 (5 bases). The CDR3 spans 11 residues. The germline V gene has CDR1 LNHNV and CDR2 YYDKDF (reference sequence). The CDR3 DNA reads as TGTGCTAGTGGGGACGGGTATGGCTACACCCTC. This sequence encodes CASGDGYGYTL.

A few counts support this clonotype. V and J are TRBV12-5 and TRBJ1-5; no definite D call. There are 17 residues in the CDR3. V lost 0 bases and J lost 0, with 12 bases in between. Germline CDR1 LGHNT, CDR2 FRNRAP. The CDR3 region has the DNA TGTGCTAGTGGTTTGGTACTTGGAGAGTATAGCAATCAGCCCCAGCATTTT. Its protein is CASGLVLGEYSNQPQHF. Full variable domain (outside the CDR3, taken from reference TRBV12-5 and TRBJ1-5): DARVTQTPRHKVTEMGQEVTMRCQPILGHNTVFWYRQTMMQGLELLAYFRNRAPLDDSGMPKDRFSAEMPDATLATLKIQPSEPRDSAVYFCASGLVLGEYSNQPQHFGDGTRLSIL.